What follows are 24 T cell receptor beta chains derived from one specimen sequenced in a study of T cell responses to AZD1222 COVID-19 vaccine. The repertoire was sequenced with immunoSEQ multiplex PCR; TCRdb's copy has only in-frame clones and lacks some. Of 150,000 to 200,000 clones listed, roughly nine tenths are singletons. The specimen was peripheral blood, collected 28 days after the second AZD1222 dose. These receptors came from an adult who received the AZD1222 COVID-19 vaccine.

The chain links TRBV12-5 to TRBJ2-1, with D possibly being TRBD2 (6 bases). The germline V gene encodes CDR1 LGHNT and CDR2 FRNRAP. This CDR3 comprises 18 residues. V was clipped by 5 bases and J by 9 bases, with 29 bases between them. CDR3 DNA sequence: TGTGCTAGTGGTACCGGCCCCGGGGGTTTCCGCTCTACAGGTGAGCAGTTCTTC. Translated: CASGTGPGGFRSTGEQFF.

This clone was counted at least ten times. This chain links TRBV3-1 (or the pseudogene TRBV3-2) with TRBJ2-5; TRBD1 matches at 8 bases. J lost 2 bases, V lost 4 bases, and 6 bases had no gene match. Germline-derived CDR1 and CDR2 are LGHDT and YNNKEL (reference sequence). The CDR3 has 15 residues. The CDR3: CASSPQGAFQETQYF. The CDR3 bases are TGTGCCAGCAGCCCCCAGGGGGCCTTTCAAGAGACCCAGTACTTC.

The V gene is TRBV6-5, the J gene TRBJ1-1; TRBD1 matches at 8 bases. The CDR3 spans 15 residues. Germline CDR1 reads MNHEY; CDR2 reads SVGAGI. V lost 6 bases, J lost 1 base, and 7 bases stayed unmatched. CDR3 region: CASRTGEQGNTEAFF. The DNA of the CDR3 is TGTGCCAGCAGGACAGGGGAGCAGGGGAACACTGAAGCTTTCTTT.

Here the CDR3 DNA reads TGTGCCAGCAGTTACTCGCTAATGAACACTGAAGCTTTCTTT. Translating it yields CASSYSLMNTEAFF. The chain employs TRBV6-5 and TRBJ1-1; D call uncertain. This CDR3 is built from 14 residues. Germline CDR1 and CDR2: MNHEY and SVGAGI. V gave up 0 bases and J gave up 0 bases, with 5 bases separating them.

DNA for the CDR3: TGTGCCAGCAGTGAAGCAAAGGGGGTTTCCGGGGAGCTGTTTTTT. Its translation: CASSEAKGVSGELFF. V usage is TRBV6-1 and J usage is TRBJ2-2; D perhaps matches TRBD1 (6 bases). Germline CDR1 reads MNHNS; CDR2 reads SASEGT. V was trimmed by 0 bases and J by 6 bases, leaving 11 bases between them. This CDR3 comprises 15 residues.

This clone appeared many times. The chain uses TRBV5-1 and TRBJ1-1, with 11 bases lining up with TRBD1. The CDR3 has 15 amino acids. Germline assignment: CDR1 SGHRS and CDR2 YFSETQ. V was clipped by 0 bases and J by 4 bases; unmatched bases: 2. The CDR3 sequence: CASSLVGTGGTEAFF. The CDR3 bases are TGCGCCAGCAGCTTGGTTGGGACAGGGGGCACTGAAGCTTTCTTT.

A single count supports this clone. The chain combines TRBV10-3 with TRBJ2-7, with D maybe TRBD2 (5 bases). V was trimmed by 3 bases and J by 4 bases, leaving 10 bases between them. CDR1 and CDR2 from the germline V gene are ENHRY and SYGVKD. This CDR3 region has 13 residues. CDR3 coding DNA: TGTGCCATCAGTGAAGGAGGCGGATACGAGCAGTACTTC. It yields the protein CAISEGGGYEQYF.

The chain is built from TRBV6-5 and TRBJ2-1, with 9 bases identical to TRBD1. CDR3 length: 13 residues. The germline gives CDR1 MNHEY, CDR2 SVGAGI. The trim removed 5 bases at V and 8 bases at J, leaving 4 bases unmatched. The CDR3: CASSRDRVDEQFF. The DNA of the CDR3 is TGTGCCAGCAGTAGGGACAGGGTAGATGAGCAGTTCTTC.

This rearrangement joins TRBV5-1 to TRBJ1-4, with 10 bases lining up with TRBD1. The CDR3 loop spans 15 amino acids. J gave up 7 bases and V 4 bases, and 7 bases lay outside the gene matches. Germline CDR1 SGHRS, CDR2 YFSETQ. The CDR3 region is CASSRSTGGPEKLFF. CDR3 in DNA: TGCGCCAGCAGCAGATCGACAGGGGGCCCTGAAAAACTGTTTTTT.

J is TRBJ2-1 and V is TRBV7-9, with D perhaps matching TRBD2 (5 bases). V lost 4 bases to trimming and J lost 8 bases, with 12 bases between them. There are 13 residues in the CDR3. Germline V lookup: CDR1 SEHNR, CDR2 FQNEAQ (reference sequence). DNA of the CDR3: TGTGCCAGCAGCTCCCGGGGTCCGCATGAGCAGTTCTTC. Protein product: CASSSRGPHEQFF.

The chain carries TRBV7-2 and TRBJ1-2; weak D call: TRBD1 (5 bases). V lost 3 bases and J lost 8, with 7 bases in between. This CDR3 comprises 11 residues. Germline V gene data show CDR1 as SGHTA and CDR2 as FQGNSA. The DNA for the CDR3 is TGTGCCAGCAGCTTTCGGGGGGGCTACACCTTC. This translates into CASSFRGGYTF.

The CDR3 DNA sequence: TGCGCCAGCAGCCAACAGGGTGCTGGAAACACCATATATTTT. Its protein is CASSQQGAGNTIYF. The chain couples TRBV4-1 to TRBJ1-3; maybe TRBD1 (5 bases). V lost 2 bases and J 2 bases, leaving 7 bases between the germline ends. CDR1 and CDR2 from the germline V gene are MGHRA and YSYEKL. The CDR3 extends over 14 amino acids.

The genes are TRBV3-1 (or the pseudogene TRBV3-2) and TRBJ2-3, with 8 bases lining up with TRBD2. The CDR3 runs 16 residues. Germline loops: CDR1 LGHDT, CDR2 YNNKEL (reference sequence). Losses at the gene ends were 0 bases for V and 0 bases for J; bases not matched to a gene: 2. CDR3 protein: CASSQDVAGSTDTQYF. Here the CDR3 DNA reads TGTGCCAGCAGCCAAGACGTAGCGGGGAGCACAGATACGCAGTATTTT.

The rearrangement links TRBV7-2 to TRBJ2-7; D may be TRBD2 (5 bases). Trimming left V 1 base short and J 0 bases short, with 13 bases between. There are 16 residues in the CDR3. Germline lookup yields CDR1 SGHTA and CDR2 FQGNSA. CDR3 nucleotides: TGTGCCAGCAGCTTAGGTGGGCGGGCCCTCTCCTACGAGCAGTACTTC. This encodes CASSLGGRALSYEQYF.

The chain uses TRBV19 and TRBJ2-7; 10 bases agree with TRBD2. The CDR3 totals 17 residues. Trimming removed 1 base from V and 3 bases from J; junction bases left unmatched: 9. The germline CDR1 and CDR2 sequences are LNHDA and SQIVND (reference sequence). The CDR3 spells CASSIGVAGGAGYEQYF. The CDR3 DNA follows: TGTGCCAGTAGTATAGGGGTAGCGGGGGGTGCAGGCTACGAGCAGTACTTC.

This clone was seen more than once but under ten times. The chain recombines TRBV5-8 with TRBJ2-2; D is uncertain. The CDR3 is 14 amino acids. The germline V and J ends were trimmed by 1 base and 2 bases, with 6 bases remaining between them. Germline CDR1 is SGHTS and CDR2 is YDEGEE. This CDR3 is CASSLTANTGELFF. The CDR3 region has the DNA TGTGCCAGCAGCTTGACAGCCAACACCGGGGAGCTGTTTTTT.

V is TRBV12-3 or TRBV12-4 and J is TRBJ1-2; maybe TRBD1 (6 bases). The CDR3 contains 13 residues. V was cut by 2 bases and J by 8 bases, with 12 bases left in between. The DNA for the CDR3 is TGTGCCAGCAGTTTAAAGGGGGAACTCGGCTACACCTTC. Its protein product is CASSLKGELGYTF.

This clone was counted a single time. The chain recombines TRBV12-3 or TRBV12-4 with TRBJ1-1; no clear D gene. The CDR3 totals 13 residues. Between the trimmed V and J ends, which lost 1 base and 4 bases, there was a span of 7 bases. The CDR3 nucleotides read TGTGCCAGCAGTTTAGGGGTTGGCACTGAAGCTTTCTTT. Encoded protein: CASSLGVGTEAFF.

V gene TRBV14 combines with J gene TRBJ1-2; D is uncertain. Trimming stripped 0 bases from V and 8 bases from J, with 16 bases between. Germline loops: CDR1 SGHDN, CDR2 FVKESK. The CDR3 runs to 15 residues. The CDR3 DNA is TGTGCCAGCAGCCAAGATCGTTTCGGATTGGGAGGCTACACCTTC. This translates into CASSQDRFGLGGYTF.

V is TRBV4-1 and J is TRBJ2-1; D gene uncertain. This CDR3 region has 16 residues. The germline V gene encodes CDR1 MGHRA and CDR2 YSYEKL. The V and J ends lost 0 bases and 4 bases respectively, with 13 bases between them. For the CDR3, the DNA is TGCGCCAGCAGCCAAGATACAGTGAGGATTTACAATGAGCAGTTCTTC. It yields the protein CASSQDTVRIYNEQFF.

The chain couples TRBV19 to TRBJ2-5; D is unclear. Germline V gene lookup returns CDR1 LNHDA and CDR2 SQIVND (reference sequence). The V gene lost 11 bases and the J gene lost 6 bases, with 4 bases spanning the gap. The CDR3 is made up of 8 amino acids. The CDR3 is CAGKTQYF. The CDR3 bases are TGTGCCGGGAAGACCCAGTACTTC.

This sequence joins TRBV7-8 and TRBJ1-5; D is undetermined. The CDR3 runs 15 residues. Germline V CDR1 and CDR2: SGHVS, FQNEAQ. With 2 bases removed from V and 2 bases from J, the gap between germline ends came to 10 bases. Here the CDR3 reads CASSLMGPGNQPQHF. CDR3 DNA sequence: TGTGCCAGCAGCTTAATGGGTCCCGGCAATCAGCCCCAGCATTTT.

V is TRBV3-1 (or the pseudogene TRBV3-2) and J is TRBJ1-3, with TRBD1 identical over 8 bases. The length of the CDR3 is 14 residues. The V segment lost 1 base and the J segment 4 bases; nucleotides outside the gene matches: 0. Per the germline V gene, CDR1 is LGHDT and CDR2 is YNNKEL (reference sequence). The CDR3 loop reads CASSQGDRGNTIYF. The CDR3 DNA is TGTGCCAGCAGCCAAGGGGACAGGGGAAACACCATATATTTT.

The CDR3 sequence is CASRQGAFGEAFF. The CDR3 nucleotides read TGTGCCAGCAGACAGGGGGCGTTTGGTGAAGCTTTCTTT. The chain recombines TRBV2 with TRBJ1-1; the match to TRBD1 covers 9 bases. Per germline, CDR1 SNHLY and CDR2 FYNNEI. CDR3 length equals 13 residues. Trimming cost V 6 bases and J 7 bases; bases outside gene matches: 6.